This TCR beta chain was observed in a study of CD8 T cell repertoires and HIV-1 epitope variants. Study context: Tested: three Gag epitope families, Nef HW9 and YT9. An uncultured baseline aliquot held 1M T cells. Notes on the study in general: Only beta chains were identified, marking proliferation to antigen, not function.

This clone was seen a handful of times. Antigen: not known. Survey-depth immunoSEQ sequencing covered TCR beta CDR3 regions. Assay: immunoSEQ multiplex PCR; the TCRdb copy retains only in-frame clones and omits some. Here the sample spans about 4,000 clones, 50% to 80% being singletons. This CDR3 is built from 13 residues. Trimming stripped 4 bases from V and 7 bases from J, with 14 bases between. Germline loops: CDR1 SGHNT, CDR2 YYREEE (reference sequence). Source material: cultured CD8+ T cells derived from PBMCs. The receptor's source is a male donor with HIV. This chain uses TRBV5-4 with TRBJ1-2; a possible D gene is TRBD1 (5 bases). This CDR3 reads CASSVTGLLGYTF. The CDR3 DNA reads TGTGCCAGCAGCGTTACAGGACTACTTGGCTACACCTTC. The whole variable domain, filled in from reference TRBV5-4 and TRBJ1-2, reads ETGVTQSPTHLIKTRGQQVTLRCSSQSGHNTVSWYQQALGQGPQFIFQYYREEENGRGNFPPRFSGLQFPNYSSELNVNALELDDSALYLCASSVTGLLGYTFGSGTRLTVV.